This entry lists 26 T cell receptor beta chains sequenced from one sample in a study of T cells in Graves' hyperthyroidism and ophthalmopathy. RNA transcripts were the template for amplifying TCR beta CDR3 regions. A first-round RT-PCR of the TCR CDR3 used the HTBI primer set. From the multiplex PCR reads, TCRdb called clonotypes with MiXCR, one entry per CDR3 protein. The data contain about 160,000 distinct CDR3 sequences, approximately 9% of them singletons. The specimen sequenced was blood. These receptor sequences come from a woman younger than 35 with Graves' hyperthyroidism that later progressed to Graves' ophthalmopathy.

This clonotype was found many times. The genes are TRBV11-2 and TRBJ2-4; the D gene is possibly TRBD1 (6 bases). The CDR3 is made up of 15 amino acids. In germline, CDR1 is SGHAT, CDR2 FQNNGV. V lost 4 bases and J 6 bases, leaving 16 bases between the germline ends. The CDR3 region has the DNA TGTGCCAGCAGCTCAAGATCCGGGACAAGAAACATTCAGTACTTC. Its translation is CASSSRSGTRNIQYF.

This clonotype has a handful of counts. This chain links TRBV19 with TRBJ2-2; TRBD1 matches 8 bases. This CDR3 contains 14 residues. Germline values: CDR1 LNHDA, CDR2 SQIVND (reference sequence). V trimming: 10 bases; J trimming: 5 bases; junction bases outside the gene matches: 9. The CDR3: CATSRQGATGELFF. The CDR3 bases are TGTGCCACCAGTCGGCAGGGGGCAACCGGGGAGCTGTTTTTT.

In its sample, this clonotype was seen many times. The chain carries TRBV6-1 and TRBJ1-2; D remains ambiguous. Germline lookup yields CDR1 MNHNS and CDR2 SASEGT. V dropped 0 bases and J dropped 6 bases, with 8 bases sitting between them. CDR3 length: 13 residues. DNA of the CDR3: TGTGCCAGCAGTGAAGCATGGCAAGATGGCTACACCTTC. Its protein is CASSEAWQDGYTF.

This clonotype was detected many times. This chain connects TRBV6-1 to TRBJ1-2; 8 bases fit TRBD1. Per germline, CDR1 MNHNS and CDR2 SASEGT. The V and J ends lost 6 bases and 7 bases, in that order; junction bases with no gene match: 10. There are 14 residues in the CDR3. The CDR3, as DNA: TGTGCCAGCAGATCCGGACAGGGTTTCGGTGGCTACACCTTC. Protein product: CASRSGQGFGGYTF.

The table lists this clonotype with a few counts. The chain has TRBV15 and TRBJ2-1; 11 nucleotides align to TRBD1. CDR1 is LNHNV and CDR2 is YYDKDF in the germline V gene (reference sequence). V gave up 4 bases and J gave up 8 bases; unmatched junction bases: 4. This CDR3 is 14 amino acids long. This CDR3 reads CATSKDRGPDEQFF. The CDR3 nucleotides read TGTGCCACCAGCAAGGACAGGGGGCCGGATGAGCAGTTCTTC. The full variable domain, in which reference TRBV15 and TRBJ2-1 provide the parts outside the CDR3, is DAMVIQNPRYQVTQFGKPVTLSCSQTLNHNVMYWYQQKSSQAPKLLFHYYDKDFNNEADTPDNFQSRRPNTSFCFLDIRSPGLGDTAMYLCATSKDRGPDEQFFGPGTRLTVL.

The V and J genes are TRBV7-3 and TRBJ2-1; possible D gene TRBD1, 6 bases. This CDR3 is 16 amino acids long. The germline gives CDR1 SGHTA, CDR2 FQGTGA. Trimming took 3 bases from V and 3 from J, leaving 15 bases between them. The CDR3 reads CASSLGQGRYYNEQFF. For the CDR3, the DNA is TGTGCCAGCAGCTTGGGGCAGGGGCGGTACTACAATGAGCAGTTCTTC.

There are many counts of this clonotype. The genes are TRBV20-1 and TRBJ1-1, with D perhaps TRBD1 (5 bases). This CDR3 has 15 residues. V was shortened by 5 bases and J by 5 bases, with 21 bases between the two germline ends. Germline CDR1 DFQATT, CDR2 SNEGSKA (reference sequence). The chain's CDR3 is CSARREWTKTTEAFF. CDR3 nucleotide sequence: TGCAGTGCTCGACGGGAATGGACAAAAACTACTGAAGCTTTCTTT.

This clonotype was observed many times. The V and J genes are TRBV9 and TRBJ2-5, with D uncertain. CDR3 length equals 14 residues. V lost 0 bases and J lost 1, with 7 bases in between. Germline-derived CDR1 and CDR2 are SGDLS and YYNGEE. The CDR3: CASSVDGGQETQYF. In DNA form, the CDR3 reads TGTGCCAGCAGCGTAGACGGCGGCCAAGAGACCCAGTACTTC.

This clonotype was observed many times. This rearrangement joins TRBV20-1 to TRBJ1-2; TRBD1 agrees at 7 bases. The J segment lost 0 bases and the V segment lost 1 base, leaving 2 bases of the junction unmatched. This CDR3 spans 14 amino acids. CDR1 and CDR2 from the germline V gene are DFQATT and SNEGSKA (reference sequence). CDR3 in DNA: TGCAGTGCTAGAGGACAGGGCCCTAACTATGGCTACACCTTC. This sequence encodes CSARGQGPNYGYTF.

This clonotype was picked up many times. The chain uses TRBV9 and TRBJ2-5, with 15 nucleotides matching TRBD2. Trimming cost V 3 bases and J 3 bases; bases outside gene matches: 6. CDR3 length equals 17 residues. In germline, CDR1 is SGDLS, CDR2 YYNGEE. CDR3 coding DNA: TGTGCCAGCAGCGGTGGACTAGCGGGAGGGTCGGAAGAGACCCAGTACTTC. It specifies CASSGGLAGGSEETQYF.

This clonotype occurred many times. The chain employs TRBV12-3 or TRBV12-4 and TRBJ1-4; 8 bases match TRBD1. V gave up 6 bases and J gave up 3 bases; unmatched junction bases: 15. CDR3 length: 18 amino acids. The DNA of the CDR3 is TGTGCCAGCAGACAAACAACAGGGGGAAGACTTGCTAATGAAAAACTGTTTTTT. This translates into CASRQTTGGRLANEKLFF.

As regards this clonotype: Sequence at one end of the junction differs from germline and may be a read error. The V gene is TRBV7-7, the J gene TRBJ2-7; 11 bases map to TRBD1. Germline CDR1 and CDR2: SSHAT and FNYEAQ (reference sequence). The CDR3 has 14 amino acids. In nucleotides, the CDR3 is TGTGCTAGCAGCTTGGGACAGGGGGACTACGAGCAGTACTTC. As protein: CASSLGQGDYEQYF.

This clonotype was counted many times. The genes are TRBV15 and TRBJ1-1, with D unresolved. This CDR3 is 15 amino acids long. Germline V gene lookup returns CDR1 LNHNV and CDR2 YYDKDF (reference sequence). Between the trimmed V and J ends, which lost 5 bases and 0 bases, there was a span of 13 bases. DNA for the CDR3: TGTGCCACCAGCCGAATAGGACCGCTGAACACTGAAGCTTTCTTT. Translation: CATSRIGPLNTEAFF. The full variable domain, with the rest looked up from reference TRBV15 and TRBJ1-1, is DAMVIQNPRYQVTQFGKPVTLSCSQTLNHNVMYWYQQKSSQAPKLLFHYYDKDFNNEADTPDNFQSRRPNTSFCFLDIRSPGLGDTAMYLCATSRIGPLNTEAFFGQGTRLTVV.

This clonotype was observed a few times. This chain joins TRBV9 and TRBJ2-3; D is possibly TRBD2 (6 bases). The germline V gene encodes CDR1 SGDLS and CDR2 YYNGEE. The V end lost 0 bases, the J end lost 0 bases, and 8 bases lay between the germline ends. There are 15 residues in the CDR3. The CDR3 region has the DNA TGTGCCAGCAGCGTAGAGGGGACTAGCACAGATACGCAGTATTTT. As protein: CASSVEGTSTDTQYF.

This clonotype turned up a few times. The chain has TRBV7-3 and TRBJ2-1, with 9 nucleotides matching TRBD2. Per germline, CDR1 SGHTA and CDR2 FQGTGA. With V trimmed by 5 bases and J by 1 base, 6 bases remained unmatched. This CDR3 has 16 residues. Here the CDR3 reads CASSPLAGVSYNEQFF. CDR3 DNA sequence: TGTGCCAGCAGCCCCTTAGCGGGAGTTTCCTACAATGAGCAGTTCTTC.

The CDR3 sequence: CATSEAGTGKSGELFF. In DNA form, the CDR3 reads TGTGCCACCAGTGAGGCGGGGACAGGGAAGTCCGGGGAGCTGTTTTTT. The chain couples TRBV24-1 to TRBJ2-2; TRBD1 matches at 9 bases. Trimming took 4 bases from V and 6 from J; bases not matched to a gene: 8. The CDR3 runs 16 residues. Per germline, CDR1 KGHDR and CDR2 SFDVKD.

This clonotype was seen many times. CDR3 sequence: CASSSTGATEAFF. CDR3 bases: TGTGCCAGCAGTTCGACAGGGGCAACTGAAGCTTTCTTT. This chain connects TRBV9 to TRBJ1-1; 8 nucleotides agree with TRBD1. Looked up from germline, CDR1 is SGDLS and CDR2 is YYNGEE. V gave up 5 bases and J gave up 5 bases; unmatched junction bases: 5. There are 13 residues in the CDR3.

This clonotype was observed many times. The chain has TRBV2 and TRBJ1-2; D unclear. Germline loops: CDR1 SNHLY, CDR2 FYNNEI. The ends were cut back, 3 bases at V and 6 bases at J, with 5 bases in the middle. CDR3 size: 11 residues. CDR3 sequence: CASSESDGYTF. In nucleotides, the CDR3 is TGTGCCAGCAGTGAGAGCGATGGCTACACCTTC.

The chain is built from TRBV6-4 and TRBJ2-7; no definite D call. The CDR3 has 13 amino acids. Germline V CDR1 and CDR2: MRHNA, SNTAGT. Trimming removed 0 bases from V and 2 bases from J, with 5 bases in between. This chain's CDR3 is CASSDSETYEQYF. CDR3 DNA: TGTGCCAGCAGTGACTCGGAAACCTACGAGCAGTACTTC.

The sample holds many counts of this clonotype. The chain is built from TRBV11-3 and TRBJ2-3, with D hard to call. CDR3 length equals 14 residues. Germline V gene data show CDR1 as SGHNT and CDR2 as YENEEA. V was pared by 4 bases and J by 4 bases, with 12 bases between. The CDR3 sequence is CASSSLDAADTQYF. In DNA form, the CDR3 reads TGTGCCAGCAGCTCCCTAGATGCAGCAGATACGCAGTATTTT.

This clonotype was observed many times. J is TRBJ1-1 and V is TRBV5-8, with 7 positions matching TRBD1. The CDR3 runs 12 residues. V lost 7 bases, J lost 7 bases, and 7 bases stayed unmatched. Germline-derived CDR1 and CDR2 are SGHTS and YDEGEE. CDR3 nucleotide sequence: TGTGCCAGCCCTAAGGGGGCGAGTGAAGCTTTCTTT. Translated, it gives CASPKGASEAFF. The full variable domain, rest sourced from reference TRBV5-8 and TRBJ1-1, is EAGVTQSPTHLIKTRGQQATLRCSPISGHTSVYWYQQALGLGLQFLLWYDEGEERNRGNFPPRFSGRQFPNYSSELNVNALELEDSALYLCASPKGASEAFFGQGTRLTVV.

The gene calls are TRBV2 and TRBJ2-7; D gene unclear. Trimming took off 4 bases at V and 0 bases at J, with 10 bases between the two ends. This CDR3 comprises 14 residues. Germline values: CDR1 SNHLY, CDR2 FYNNEI. As DNA, the CDR3 is TGTGCCAGCAGTGCTCTGTCCGACTCCTACGAGCAGTACTTC. It is translated as CASSALSDSYEQYF.

This clonotype was seen repeatedly, ten times or more. The chain uses TRBV28 and TRBJ1-1; 9 bases line up with TRBD1. Trimming took 4 bases from V and 5 from J; bases not matched to a gene: 2. Germline V gives CDR1 MDHEN, CDR2 SYDVKM. The CDR3 spans 13 residues. Here the CDR3 DNA reads TGTGCCAGCAGTTGGGACAGGGCTACTGAAGCTTTCTTT. Translation: CASSWDRATEAFF. The complete variable domain, with remaining parts taken from reference TRBV28 and TRBJ1-1, reads DVKVTQSSRYLVKRTGEKVFLECVQDMDHENMFWYRQDPGLGLRLIYFSYDVKMKEKGDIPEGYSVSREKKERFSLILESASTNQTSMYLCASSWDRATEAFFGQGTRLTVV.

This clonotype was detected many times. The chain is built from TRBV12-5 and TRBJ2-1, with TRBD2 as a possible D gene (6 bases). Between the trimmed V and J ends, which lost 6 bases and 4 bases, there was a span of 10 bases. The CDR3 has 13 residues. The germline V gene has CDR1 LGHNT and CDR2 FRNRAP. For the CDR3, the DNA is TGTGCTAGTGGGGGGGGACTGTACAATGAGCAGTTCTTC. This gives the protein CASGGGLYNEQFF. The whole variable domain, remainder taken from reference TRBV12-5 and TRBJ2-1, is DARVTQTPRHKVTEMGQEVTMRCQPILGHNTVFWYRQTMMQGLELLAYFRNRAPLDDSGMPKDRFSAEMPDATLATLKIQPSEPRDSAVYFCASGGGLYNEQFFGPGTRLTVL.

This clonotype was seen ten or more times. The V call is TRBV20-1, the J call TRBJ2-7; the match to TRBD2 covers 14 bases. This CDR3 is 14 amino acids long. Germline V CDR1 and CDR2: DFQATT, SNEGSKA (reference sequence). The V segment lost 3 bases and the J segment 2 bases; nucleotides outside the gene matches: 0. The CDR3, as DNA: TGCAGTGCTAGGACTAGCGGGAGGGCCTACGAGCAGTACTTC. Its protein product is CSARTSGRAYEQYF.

This clonotype has ten or more counts. The rearrangement uses TRBV30 and TRBJ2-3; 7 bases line up with TRBD1. Looked up from germline, CDR1 is GTSNPN and CDR2 is SVGIG (reference sequence). There are 13 residues in the CDR3. Trimming cost V 3 bases and J 6 bases; bases outside gene matches: 6. The CDR3 sequence is CAWRGDRADTQYF. CDR3 coding DNA: TGTGCCTGGAGGGGCGACAGGGCCGATACGCAGTATTTT.